The 30 T cell receptor beta chains reported below all come from one sample, sequenced in a study of graft-versus-host responses after intestinal transplantation. Generated by immunoSEQ multiplex PCR, the TCRdb table keeps only in-frame clones and is missing some. The sample holds about 64,000 clones, 80% to 95% seen once. The sequences come from bone marrow, collected roughly 110 weeks after intestinal transplantation. The receptors here all came from a human patient who received an intestinal transplant, so some T cells may come from the graft donor.

CDR3 nucleotides: TGTGCCAGCAGTTACAGGGCATACGAGCAGTACTTC. Amino acid sequence: CASSYRAYEQYF. The chain has TRBV6-5 and TRBJ2-7; D is unresolved. Germline V CDR1 and CDR2: MNHEY, SVGAGI. The length of the CDR3 is 12 residues. V lost 2 bases and J lost 4, with 6 bases in between.

J is TRBJ2-3 and V is TRBV11-3; the D gene is possibly TRBD1 (6 bases). The CDR3 is 15 residues long. Germline CDR1 and CDR2: SGHNT and YENEEA. V lost 3 bases and J 0 bases, leaving 10 bases between the germline ends. This CDR3 reads CASSFGQRSTDTQYF. The CDR3 DNA is TGTGCCAGCAGCTTCGGACAGAGAAGCACAGATACGCAGTATTTT.

V gene TRBV5-4 combines with J gene TRBJ2-3, with 10 bases identical to TRBD2. CDR3 length equals 17 residues. Germline V gene sequence: CDR1 SGHNT, CDR2 YYREEE (reference sequence). V lost 0 bases, J lost 2 bases, and 6 bases stayed unmatched. CDR3 coding DNA: TGTGCCAGCAGCTTGGAAATAGCGGGAGGACTCACAGATACGCAGTATTTT. Encoded protein: CASSLEIAGGLTDTQYF.

This chain's CDR3 is CAIQTGGPPYEQYF. CDR3 coding DNA: TGTGCCATCCAGACAGGGGGCCCCCCGTACGAGCAGTACTTC. The chain carries TRBV28 and TRBJ2-7; 10 nucleotides match TRBD1. Germline V gives CDR1 MDHEN, CDR2 SYDVKM. Trimming removed 10 bases from V and 4 bases from J; junction bases left unmatched: 10. The CDR3 spans 14 residues.

This clone appeared once. Other DNA sequences in this specimen translate into the identical CDR3. The chain uses TRBV6-5 and TRBJ2-7; 12 nucleotides match TRBD2. V dropped 6 bases and J dropped 7; count of bases not matched to a gene: 10. The CDR3 extends over 15 amino acids. Per germline, CDR1 MNHEY and CDR2 SVGAGI. CDR3 coding DNA: TGTGCCAGCAGCGTCCTAGCGGGGGGGTTAAGGGAGCAGTACTTC. It codes for CASSVLAGGLREQYF.

The rearrangement joins TRBV7-9 to TRBJ2-3, with TRBD2 matching over 8 bases. The CDR3 loop spans 16 amino acids. Per the germline V gene, CDR1 is SEHNR and CDR2 is FQNEAQ (reference sequence). Losses at the gene ends were 5 bases for V and 0 bases for J; bases not matched to a gene: 7. The CDR3 nucleotides read TGTGCCAGCAGCACCCTACTAGCGGCTAGCACAGATACGCAGTATTTT. It codes for CASSTLLAASTDTQYF.

The chain couples TRBV6-5 to TRBJ1-1; D possibly corresponds to TRBD1 (6 bases). This CDR3 contains 15 residues. V was cut by 5 bases and J by 1 base, with 14 bases left in between. The germline CDR1 and CDR2 sequences are MNHEY and SVGAGI. CDR3 DNA: TGTGCCAGCAGTATTCACCTGGACAGGAACACTGAAGCTTTCTTT. It is translated as CASSIHLDRNTEAFF.

This rearrangement joins TRBV9 to TRBJ2-1; D call uncertain. CDR3 length: 15 residues. The germline V gene has CDR1 SGDLS and CDR2 YYNGEE. Trimming removed 1 base at V and 8 bases at J, with 16 bases between. In nucleotides, the CDR3 is TGTGCCAGCAGCGTAATTCCGTCAGCTGAGGATGAGCAGTTCTTC. This codes for CASSVIPSAEDEQFF.

The V and J genes are TRBV5-4 and TRBJ2-3; 14 nucleotides align to TRBD2. Per the germline V gene, CDR1 is SGHNT and CDR2 is YYREEE (reference sequence). The trim removed 0 bases at V and 5 bases at J, leaving 2 bases unmatched. The CDR3 runs 16 residues. The CDR3 region is CASSLAGLAGGDTQYF. DNA for the CDR3: TGTGCCAGCAGCTTGGCTGGACTAGCGGGGGGAGATACGCAGTATTTT.

The chain couples TRBV11-1 to TRBJ1-1; the D gene is possibly TRBD1 (5 bases). The V end was cut by 4 bases, the J end by 5 bases, with 11 bases between. The CDR3 length is 13 residues. Germline CDR1 is SGHAT and CDR2 is FQDESV (reference sequence). The DNA for the CDR3 is TGTGCCAGCAGCTCCTCTCGGGGGACTGAAGCTTTCTTT. This gives the protein CASSSSRGTEAFF.

The rearrangement links TRBV10-3 to TRBJ2-5; D unclear. The CDR3 has 13 amino acids. Germline loops: CDR1 ENHRY, CDR2 SYGVKD. Trimming pared 1 base from V and 2 bases from J, leaving 5 bases between. In DNA form, the CDR3 reads TGTGCCATCAGTGAGTTGGGTCAAGAGACCCAGTACTTC. It is translated as CAISELGQETQYF.

This clone was recorded a few times. The chain employs TRBV6-1 and TRBJ2-7; 7 bases align to TRBD2. The CDR3 loop spans 15 amino acids. In germline, CDR1 is MNHNS, CDR2 SASEGT. The junction had 5 bases not matched to a gene; V was cut back by 0 bases and J by 3 bases. The CDR3 sequence: CASSEAGGEFYEQYF. CDR3 DNA sequence: TGTGCCAGCAGTGAAGCTGGGGGGGAGTTCTACGAGCAGTACTTC.

The chain carries TRBV27 and TRBJ2-7; unclear D gene. Germline V gene lookup returns CDR1 MNHEY and CDR2 SMNVEV (reference sequence). The CDR3 spans 11 residues. V lost 7 bases to trimming and J lost 1 base, with 5 bases between them. CDR3 in DNA: TGTGCCAGCAAAGGATCCTACGAGCAGTACTTC. Translating it yields CASKGSYEQYF.

The chain uses TRBV7-2 and TRBJ2-7; TRBD2 matches at 7 bases. Germline assignment: CDR1 SGHTA and CDR2 FQGNSA. The J segment lost 4 bases and the V segment lost 2 bases, leaving 20 bases of the junction unmatched. CDR3 length equals 19 residues. The CDR3 is CASSLSVWRGGPGGYEQYF. Here the CDR3 DNA reads TGTGCCAGCAGCTTAAGTGTCTGGCGGGGCGGCCCCGGGGGGTACGAGCAGTACTTC. The full variable domain, in which reference TRBV7-2 and TRBJ2-7 provide the parts outside the CDR3, is GAGVSQSPSNKVTEKGKDVELRCDPISGHTALYWYRQSLGQGLEFLIYFQGNSAPDKSGLPSDRFSAERTGGSVSTLTIQRTQQEDSAVYLCASSLSVWRGGPGGYEQYFGPGTRLTVT.

V is TRBV19 and J is TRBJ1-1; D might be TRBD1 (5 bases). This CDR3 has 16 amino acids. Germline-derived CDR1 and CDR2 are LNHDA and SQIVND (reference sequence). Trimming removed 8 bases from V and 1 base from J, with 20 bases in between. Here the CDR3 DNA reads TGTGCCAGTCAGCATAGGGGCTGGGTGGGGAACACTGAAGCTTTCTTT. Translated, it gives CASQHRGWVGNTEAFF.

The chain combines TRBV6-1 with TRBJ2-2; D is perhaps TRBD1 or TRBD2 (5 bases each). V was pared by 6 bases and J by 6 bases, with 17 bases between. Looked up from germline, CDR1 is MNHNS and CDR2 is SASEGT. The CDR3 consists of 15 residues. Here the CDR3 reads CASRQPGPSPGELFF. CDR3 nucleotide sequence: TGTGCCAGCAGGCAACCGGGACCCTCCCCCGGGGAGCTGTTTTTT.

The chain links TRBV7-7 to TRBJ2-1, with D perhaps matching TRBD1 (5 bases). There are 16 residues in the CDR3. Per the germline V gene, CDR1 is SSHAT and CDR2 is FNYEAQ (reference sequence). V lost 4 bases, J lost 3 bases, and 16 bases lay in between. The CDR3 DNA reads as TGTGCCAGCAGCTACTATCCGACAGCCGACTACAATGAGCAGTTCTTC. It codes for CASSYYPTADYNEQFF.

The chain employs TRBV6-6 and TRBJ2-3, with TRBD2 identical over 8 bases. Per the germline V gene, CDR1 is MNHNY and CDR2 is SVGAGI (reference sequence). Trimming removed 2 bases from V and 4 bases from J; junction bases left unmatched: 2. This CDR3 is 14 amino acids long. The CDR3 DNA follows: TGTGCCAGCAGTTACCAGCGGGAGCCAGATACGCAGTATTTT. Amino acid sequence: CASSYQREPDTQYF.

The chain carries TRBV2 and TRBJ2-3, with 7 bases identical to TRBD2. The germline V gene encodes CDR1 SNHLY and CDR2 FYNNEI. This CDR3 has 16 residues. V lost 5 bases to trimming and J lost 0 bases; unmatched junction nucleotides: 8. The CDR3 spells CASSHLTSASTDTQYF. The CDR3 nucleotides read TGTGCCAGCAGTCACCTTACTAGCGCGAGCACAGATACGCAGTATTTT.

The chain joins TRBV9 to TRBJ2-4; 8 bases align to TRBD1. The V gene end was trimmed by 3 bases and the J gene end by 0 bases; junction bases not matched to a gene: 2. There are 15 residues in the CDR3. Germline V gives CDR1 SGDLS, CDR2 YYNGEE. Here the CDR3 reads CASSDRGSAKNIQYF. CDR3 DNA sequence: TGTGCCAGCAGCGACAGGGGGTCAGCCAAAAACATTCAGTACTTC. Filled out from reference TRBV9 and TRBJ2-4, the complete variable domain reads DSGVTQTPKHLITATGQRVTLRCSPRSGDLSVYWYQQSLDQGLQFLIQYYNGEERAKGNILERFSAQQFPDLHSELNLSSLELGDSALYFCASSDRGSAKNIQYFGAGTRLSVL.

The chain is built from TRBV28 and TRBJ2-1; D is unclear. CDR1 and CDR2 from the germline V gene are MDHEN and SYDVKM. The CDR3 has 11 residues. V dropped 3 bases and J dropped 7 bases, with 4 bases sitting between them. CDR3 DNA sequence: TGTGCCAGCAGTTTGGCGAATGAGCAGTTCTTC. This gives the protein CASSLANEQFF.

The chain recombines TRBV14 with TRBJ1-1; D gene ambiguous. The CDR3 extends over 14 amino acids. Germline-derived CDR1 and CDR2 are SGHDN and FVKESK. V shed 3 bases and J shed 2 bases, with 10 bases lying between them. In nucleotides, the CDR3 is TGTGCCAGCAGCCATCAGGTCGCAAACACTGAAGCTTTCTTT. Translating gives CASSHQVANTEAFF.

This rearrangement joins TRBV5-1 to TRBJ1-3; no clear D gene. V was pared by 0 bases and J by 5 bases, with 9 bases between. Germline V gives CDR1 SGHRS, CDR2 YFSETQ. The CDR3 consists of 14 residues. CDR3 sequence reads: CASSLGEVRNTIYF. The CDR3 bases are TGCGCCAGCAGCTTGGGGGAGGTGCGAAACACCATATATTTT.

CDR3 nucleotide sequence: TGCGCCAGCAGCCCGACAGGGGCTGGCACAGATACGCAGTATTTT. Encoded protein: CASSPTGAGTDTQYF. The rearrangement joins TRBV5-1 to TRBJ2-3; the match to TRBD1 covers 8 bases. V lost 4 bases and J lost 1; bases outside the gene matches: 5. Germline V lookup: CDR1 SGHRS, CDR2 YFSETQ. The CDR3 contains 15 residues.

The V call is TRBV6-5, the J call TRBJ1-6, with 9 bases aligning to TRBD1. Losses at the gene ends were 5 bases for V and 10 bases for J; bases not matched to a gene: 9. The CDR3 consists of 15 residues. Germline CDR1 and CDR2: MNHEY and SVGAGI. The CDR3 here is CASSKRDRVRSPLHF. The DNA of the CDR3 is TGTGCCAGCAGTAAACGGGACAGGGTACGGTCACCCCTCCACTTT.

CDR3 loop: CASSQDGASYNEQFF. As DNA, the CDR3 is TGCGCCAGCAGCCAAGACGGCGCGAGTTACAATGAGCAGTTCTTC. This rearrangement joins TRBV4-1 to TRBJ2-1, with no clear D. The CDR3 is 15 residues long. V lost 0 bases and J 4 bases, leaving 10 bases between the germline ends. Germline values: CDR1 MGHRA, CDR2 YSYEKL.

This clone was seen just once. The genes are TRBV10-2 and TRBJ2-1; no firm D call. Germline V lookup: CDR1 WSHSY, CDR2 SAAADI. V was shortened by 6 bases and J by 8 bases, with 17 bases between the two germline ends. The CDR3 length is 14 residues. The CDR3 loop reads CASRMHLRPDEQFF. CDR3 nucleotides: TGCGCCAGCAGAATGCACCTACGTCCGGATGAGCAGTTCTTC.

This rearrangement joins TRBV12-5 to TRBJ2-1; no reliable D call. The germline V gene encodes CDR1 LGHNT and CDR2 FRNRAP. The V end lost 0 bases, the J end lost 7 bases, and 13 bases lay between the germline ends. The CDR3 runs to 15 residues. CDR3 amino acids: CASGLVLDGLNEQFF. CDR3 DNA sequence: TGTGCTAGTGGTTTGGTATTGGACGGGTTAAATGAGCAGTTCTTC.

V gene TRBV5-4 combines with J gene TRBJ2-2; D could derive from TRBD1 or TRBD2 (5 bases each). The CDR3 runs to 14 residues. The germline V gene encodes CDR1 SGHNT and CDR2 YYREEE (reference sequence). Deletions cut 7 bases from V and 5 bases from J, with 15 bases between. The CDR3 coding sequence is TGTGCCAGCCGACGGGACCTCGAGACCGGGGAGCTGTTTTTT. Translated: CASRRDLETGELFF.

This chain uses TRBV2 with TRBJ2-7; 11 bases map to TRBD2. J gave up 4 bases and V 6 bases, and 2 bases lay outside the gene matches. Per the germline V gene, CDR1 is SNHLY and CDR2 is FYNNEI. This CDR3 has 13 residues. CDR3 sequence reads: CASSGTSGYEQYF. As DNA, the CDR3 is TGTGCCAGCAGCGGGACTAGCGGTTACGAGCAGTACTTC.